This TCR beta chain was captured in a study of blood T cell repertoires in COVID-19. Study details: Nucleic acid was either cDNA or gDNA, and it came from T cells, B-cell-depleted T cells, or PBMCs.

Deletions cut 3 bases from V and 4 bases from J, with 10 bases between. This CDR3 spans 14 amino acids. Germline lookup yields CDR1 SGHTA and CDR2 FQGTGA. The cohort comprised adults aged about 18 to 100 years residing in about two dozen US areas. Recovered Cohort 3 donors showed two negative PCRs, clearance, or symptom resolution. Per the authors' pipeline: Estimation of nucleated cell counts relied on the amplification of reference gene primers. The method was immunoSEQ multiplex PCR; TCRdb's version includes in-frame clones alone and lacks a portion of them. V, J and clone size are taken as reported in that table, and D and trimming were inferred from the DNA itself. The sample carries hundreds of thousands of clones, roughly 90% recorded once. This clone has only one observation.

This receptor was identified in a woman in her forties who had recovered from COVID-19. The sequenced sample consisted of PBMCs or T cells enriched from blood (not recorded which). J is TRBJ2-1 and V is TRBV7-3, with D perhaps TRBD1 (5 bases). The CDR3 spells CASSFERGYNEQFF. The CDR3 DNA sequence: TGTGCCAGCAGCTTCGAAAGGGGTTACAATGAGCAGTTCTTC.